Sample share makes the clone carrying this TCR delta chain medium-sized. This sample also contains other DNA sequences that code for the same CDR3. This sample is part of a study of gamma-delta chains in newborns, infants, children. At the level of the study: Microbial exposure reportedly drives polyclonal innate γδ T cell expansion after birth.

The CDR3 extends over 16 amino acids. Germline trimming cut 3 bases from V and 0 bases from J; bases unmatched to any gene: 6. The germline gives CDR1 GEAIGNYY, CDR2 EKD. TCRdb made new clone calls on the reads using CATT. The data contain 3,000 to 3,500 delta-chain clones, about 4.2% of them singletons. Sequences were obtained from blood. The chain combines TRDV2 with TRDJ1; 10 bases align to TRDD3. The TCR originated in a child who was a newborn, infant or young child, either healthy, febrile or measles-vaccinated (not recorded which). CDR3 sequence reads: CACDPLLGDDTDKLIF. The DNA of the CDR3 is TGTGCCTGTGACCCCTTACTGGGGGATGACACCGATAAACTCATCTTT.